This TCR beta chain comes out of a study of post-analysis software for immune sequencing data. General study findings and limits: Patients had higher frequencies than controls of roughly 5 TRBV segments, including TRBV5-6, TRBV5-1 and TRBV20-1. Multiple sclerosis patients showed significantly lower normalized Chao1 diversity than controls did.

The germline gives CDR1 SGHRS, CDR2 YFSETQ. The V gene end was trimmed by 4 bases and the J gene end by 6 bases; junction bases not matched to a gene: 10. The CDR3 contains 15 residues. Unique molecular identifiers tagged the TCR beta cDNA libraries. T cells numbering about 0.85 to 11 million yielded cDNA molecules that totaled about 500,000. Using its own MiXCR run on the PCR reads, TCRdb lists one record per CDR3 protein. This table has 650,000 to 850,000 distinct CDR3 sequences, about 45% appearing once. A word on this clonotype: No antigen is known for it.

Sequenced input: blood. The rearrangement links TRBV5-1 to TRBJ2-3, with 8 bases aligning to TRBD2. The clonotype originates from a girl aged 10 to 17 with multiple sclerosis. The CDR3 loop reads CASSREGRGKDTQYF. CDR3 coding DNA: TGCGCCAGCAGCCGGGAGGGTCGCGGGAAGGATACGCAGTATTTT.